The 26 T cell receptor beta chains given below trace back to one sample, sequenced in a study of control samples from healthy donors and cancer patients. Method: immunoSEQ multiplex PCR; TCRdb's copy keeps in-frame clones and lacks some. The repertoire consists of some 74,000 clones, with approximately 94% occurring once and the leading ten covering more than 2.5%. Sequencing was carried out using blood. The receptors were gathered from a woman in her 30s in good health.

This clone was recorded once. The CDR3 here is CAISGGYNEKLFF. The DNA for the CDR3 is TGTGCCATCTCCGGGGGCTACAATGAAAAACTGTTTTTT. V gene TRBV12-3 or TRBV12-4 combines with J gene TRBJ1-4, with D maybe TRBD1 (6 bases). This CDR3 has 13 residues. Between the trimmed V and J ends, which lost 10 bases and 5 bases, there was a span of 14 bases.

This rearrangement joins TRBV2 to TRBJ1-2; D not certain. This CDR3 region has 15 residues. Germline V gives CDR1 SNHLY, CDR2 FYNNEI. V dropped 4 bases and J dropped 0 bases, with 12 bases sitting between them. The CDR3 reads CASSVSGPANYGYTF. The CDR3 DNA sequence: TGTGCCAGCAGTGTATCAGGACCCGCTAACTATGGCTACACCTTC.

The chain has TRBV2 and TRBJ2-7; tentatively, D is TRBD2 (5 bases). CDR3 length equals 13 residues. From germline, CDR1 is SNHLY and CDR2 FYNNEI. The V and J ends lost 3 bases and 6 bases respectively, with 12 bases between them. In DNA form, the CDR3 reads TGTGCCAGCAGTGATCAGTTAGAGGGCGAGCAGTACGTC. Translating gives CASSDQLEGEQYV.

The chain uses TRBV7-8 and TRBJ2-7; 8 bases fit TRBD1. The trim removed 2 bases at V and 3 bases at J, leaving 6 bases unmatched. The CDR3 spans 15 residues. The germline V gene encodes CDR1 SGHVS and CDR2 FQNEAQ. The CDR3: CASSLFGTGFYEQYF. In nucleotides, the CDR3 is TGTGCCAGCAGCTTATTTGGGACAGGTTTCTACGAGCAGTACTTC. Combining the CDR3 with reference TRBV7-8 and TRBJ2-7 gives the whole variable domain GAGVSQSPRYKVAKRGQDVALRCDPISGHVSLFWYQQALGQGPEFLTYFQNEAQLDKSGLPSDRFFAERPEGSVSTLKIQRTQQEDSAVYLCASSLFGTGFYEQYFGPGTRLTVT.

V and J are TRBV27 and TRBJ2-2; D is unclear. V was clipped by 6 bases and J by 0 bases, with 11 bases between them. The germline V gene encodes CDR1 MNHEY and CDR2 SMNVEV (reference sequence). This CDR3 has 15 residues. CDR3 sequence (DNA): TGTGCCAGCAGACCTTATAATTCGAACACCGGGGAGCTGTTTTTT. Translating it yields CASRPYNSNTGELFF.

The table lists this clone with a count of one. V and J are TRBV27 and TRBJ1-2; D may be TRBD1 (5 bases). The CDR3 contains 14 residues. V was cut by 0 bases and J by 4 bases, with 9 bases left in between. The germline gives CDR1 MNHEY, CDR2 SMNVEV (reference sequence). CDR3 DNA sequence: TGTGCCAGCAGTTTATCTGGGACTGGCTATGGCTACACCTTC. Protein: CASSLSGTGYGYTF.

This chain joins TRBV5-6 and TRBJ1-1; a possible D gene is TRBD1 (6 bases). Germline V gives CDR1 SGHDT, CDR2 YYEEEE. This CDR3 contains 15 residues. The germline V and J ends were trimmed by 4 bases and 3 bases, with 16 bases remaining between them. CDR3 sequence: CASSGNTGLYTEAFF. Here the CDR3 DNA reads TGTGCCAGCAGCGGTAACACAGGGCTCTACACTGAAGCTTTCTTT. Combining the CDR3 with reference TRBV5-6 and TRBJ1-1 gives the whole variable domain DAGVTQSPTHLIKTRGQQVTLRCSPKSGHDTVSWYQQALGQGPQFIFQYYEEEERQRGNFPDRFSGHQFPNYSSELNVNALLLGDSALYLCASSGNTGLYTEAFFGQGTRLTVV.

The CDR3 protein is CSARTAGSYTF. The CDR3 DNA reads as TGCAGTGCTAGGACGGCCGGTTCCTACACCTTC. The V and J genes are TRBV20-1 and TRBJ1-2; no clear D gene. The V gene's germline CDR1 is DFQATT and CDR2 SNEGSKA (reference sequence). The germline V and J ends were trimmed by 3 bases and 10 bases, with 12 bases remaining between them. The CDR3 spans 11 residues.

The genes are TRBV5-6 and TRBJ2-2; D unresolved. In germline, CDR1 is SGHDT, CDR2 YYEEEE. The ends were cut back, 0 bases at V and 7 bases at J, with 7 bases in the middle. This CDR3 comprises 13 residues. CDR3 sequence: CASSLDRGGELFF. The CDR3 coding sequence is TGTGCCAGCAGCTTGGATCGCGGCGGGGAGCTGTTTTTT.

The genes are TRBV12-3 or TRBV12-4 and TRBJ2-2; unclear D gene. The CDR3 loop spans 13 amino acids. Deletions cut 6 bases from V and 2 bases from J, with 7 bases between. CDR3 amino acids: CASSLINTGELFF. In DNA form, the CDR3 reads TGTGCCAGCAGCCTAATTAACACCGGGGAGCTGTTTTTT.

This clone appeared a single time. The V call is TRBV10-3, the J call TRBJ1-4; D unclear. The CDR3 sequence is 17 residues long. V was trimmed by 10 bases and J by 0 bases, leaving 21 bases between them. Germline loops: CDR1 ENHRY, CDR2 SYGVKD. CDR3 region: CATQSREAATTNEKLFF. The CDR3 DNA follows: TGTGCCACGCAAAGCCGGGAAGCTGCTACAACTAATGAAAAACTGTTTTTT.

The chain links TRBV2 to TRBJ1-5; D gene uncertain. Germline CDR1 reads SNHLY; CDR2 reads FYNNEI. V was trimmed by 5 bases and J by 4 bases, leaving 15 bases between them. CDR3 length: 15 amino acids. The CDR3 loop is CASSPDPGRNQPQHF. CDR3 nucleotide sequence: TGTGCCAGCAGTCCCGACCCCGGGCGAAATCAGCCCCAGCATTTT.

The genes are TRBV6-5 and TRBJ1-3; possibly TRBD1 for D (6 bases). V was clipped by 5 bases and J by 0 bases, with 11 bases between them. This CDR3 comprises 15 residues. The germline V gene has CDR1 MNHEY and CDR2 SVGAGI. CDR3 region: CASSQDRSSGNTIYF. The CDR3 DNA reads TGTGCCAGCAGTCAGGACAGAAGCTCTGGAAACACCATATATTTT.

This chain connects TRBV2 to TRBJ1-1; 11 nucleotides line up with TRBD1. V shed 3 bases, J shed 10 bases, and the junction held 16 bases outside the gene matches. The CDR3 is 17 residues long. Per germline, CDR1 SNHLY and CDR2 FYNNEI. The DNA for the CDR3 is TGTGCCAGCAGTGATTATCCTGAGAGGACAGGGGGCTCTGTAGCTTTCTTT. Its protein product is CASSDYPERTGGSVAFF.

The chain employs TRBV10-3 and TRBJ1-1, with D maybe TRBD1 (5 bases). The CDR3 has 14 amino acids. The germline V gene encodes CDR1 ENHRY and CDR2 SYGVKD. Trimming stripped 0 bases from V and 6 bases from J, with 11 bases between. The CDR3 reads CAISESGGTAEAFF. The DNA for the CDR3 is TGTGCCATCAGTGAGTCTGGGGGAACGGCTGAAGCTTTCTTT.

The chain links TRBV9 to TRBJ2-3; 9 nucleotides line up with TRBD1. The trim removed 4 bases at V and 2 bases at J, leaving 11 bases unmatched. Germline V CDR1 and CDR2: SGDLS, YYNGEE. This CDR3 spans 17 amino acids. CDR3 nucleotide sequence: TGTGCCAGCAGCCCTCACCGCGGGACAGGGACCACAGATACGCAGTATTTT. It translates to CASSPHRGTGTTDTQYF.

The chain uses TRBV27 and TRBJ2-3, with 12 nucleotides matching TRBD2. Germline values: CDR1 MNHEY, CDR2 SMNVEV (reference sequence). Losses at the gene ends were 1 base for V and 3 bases for J; bases not matched to a gene: 8. This CDR3 contains 18 residues. For the CDR3, the DNA is TGTGCCAGCAGTTTATTATTGCTAGCGGGGGGGATTACAGATACGCAGTATTTT. Its translation is CASSLLLLAGGITDTQYF.

This clone was seen just once. This chain uses TRBV20-1 with TRBJ1-1; D unresolved. The CDR3 has 10 amino acids. Germline V gene data show CDR1 as DFQATT and CDR2 as SNEGSKA (reference sequence). Trimming stripped 5 bases from V and 4 bases from J, with 5 bases between. The CDR3 sequence: CSALGTEAFF. CDR3 bases: TGCAGTGCTCTCGGCACTGAAGCTTTCTTT.

The chain has TRBV6-2 or TRBV6-3 and TRBJ1-1, with D unresolved. Germline CDR1 reads MNHEY; CDR2 reads SVGEGT. Trimming removed 4 bases from V and 2 bases from J, with 5 bases in between. This CDR3 contains 12 residues. CDR3 amino acids: CASSWINTEAFF. The CDR3 DNA sequence: TGTGCCAGCAGTTGGATAAACACTGAAGCTTTCTTT.

The V call is TRBV6-5, the J call TRBJ1-4, with D possibly being TRBD1 (6 bases). V lost 6 bases and J lost 7, with 12 bases in between. CDR1 MNHEY and CDR2 SVGAGI come from the germline V gene. This CDR3 contains 13 residues. The chain's CDR3 is CASSEQGSEKLFF. The CDR3 nucleotides read TGTGCCAGCAGCGAGCAGGGGAGTGAAAAACTGTTTTTT.

The chain employs TRBV30 and TRBJ1-1; the D is unclear. Trimming cost V 0 bases and J 6 bases, with 17 bases left between them. The germline CDR1 and CDR2 sequences are GTSNPN and SVGIG (reference sequence). The CDR3 contains 15 residues. CDR3 residues: CAWSVLSAADAEAFF. CDR3 nucleotide sequence: TGTGCCTGGAGTGTTCTTTCCGCGGCAGACGCTGAAGCTTTCTTT. The full variable domain, its missing parts supplied by reference TRBV30 and TRBJ1-1, is SQTIHQWPATLVQPVGSPLSLECTVEGTSNPNLYWYRQAAGRGLQLLFYSVGIGQISSEVPQNLSASRPQDRQFILSSKKLLLSDSGFYLCAWSVLSAADAEAFFGQGTRLTVV.

The V gene is TRBV6-1, the J gene TRBJ1-6; 11 nucleotides match TRBD1. V shed 4 bases, J shed 2 bases, and the junction held 4 bases outside the gene matches. Germline V lookup: CDR1 MNHNS, CDR2 SASEGT. The CDR3 sequence is 17 residues long. The CDR3 DNA reads TGTGCCAGCAGTGGGGACAGGGGGTGGACCTATAATTCACCCCTCCACTTT. Protein product: CASSGDRGWTYNSPLHF.

The rearrangement links TRBV27 to TRBJ2-3; D might be TRBD1 (6 bases). Germline V gives CDR1 MNHEY, CDR2 SMNVEV (reference sequence). This CDR3 is 17 amino acids long. Trimming removed 5 bases from V and 0 bases from J, with 18 bases in between. The CDR3 here is CASSTKRTDLSTDTQYF. The DNA for the CDR3 is TGTGCCAGCAGTACCAAAAGGACAGACCTTAGCACAGATACGCAGTATTTT.

V gene TRBV2 combines with J gene TRBJ1-1, with D hard to call. Germline V gene data show CDR1 as SNHLY and CDR2 as FYNNEI. V lost 0 bases and J lost 2, with 4 bases in between. The CDR3 spans 13 residues. CDR3 sequence (DNA): TGTGCCAGCAGTGAAGCGCCAAACACTGAAGCTTTCTTT. Protein product: CASSEAPNTEAFF.

The rearrangement links TRBV11-3 to TRBJ2-1; 9 bases fit TRBD2. Trimming removed 5 bases from V and 6 bases from J; junction bases left unmatched: 11. This CDR3 spans 16 amino acids. CDR1 is SGHNT, CDR2 YENEEA, per germline. The CDR3 spells CASSPRGGPLLNEQFF. For the CDR3, the DNA is TGTGCCAGCAGCCCGCGGGGGGGACCTCTCCTCAATGAGCAGTTCTTC.

This chain joins TRBV10-3 and TRBJ1-1; D is uncertain. The CDR3 extends over 15 amino acids. Deletions cut 5 bases from V and 1 base from J, with 14 bases between. The germline V gene has CDR1 ENHRY and CDR2 SYGVKD. CDR3 residues: CAISLVLVGNTEAFF. The CDR3 DNA reads as TGTGCCATCAGTCTTGTATTGGTTGGGAACACTGAAGCTTTCTTT.